This T cell receptor (beta chain) was profiled in a study of T-cell reconstitution after alpha-beta-depleted transplantation in children. Study-level points and caveats: There were reportedly several hundred expanded graft clones from which alpha-beta T cells came about two months after transplant. Newly made T cells mostly supplied T-cell counts and diversity one year after transplant.

The authors prepared the TCRbeta library with unique molecular identifiers. TCRdb itself ran the PCR reads through MiXCR, one entry per CDR3 protein. The sample comprises hundreds of thousands of distinct CDR3 sequences, 10% to 15% of which are singletons, and around 2.2% rests with the top ten. The germline gives CDR1 DFQATT, CDR2 SNEGSKA (reference sequence). Trimming removed 3 bases from V and 8 bases from J, with 14 bases in between. The CDR3 runs to 13 residues. To note about this clonotype: Its antigen is as yet unknown.

The V and J genes are TRBV20-1 and TRBJ2-1; D is possibly TRBD1 or TRBD2 (7 bases each). This clonotype originated in a male patient between 10 and 17 years old who had a stem cell transplant for acute myeloid leukemia, so the T cells may come from the graft donor. The specimen comprised PBMCs, mostly from graft donor cells, sampled 360 days after TCRalphabeta/CD19-depleted stem cell transplant. As DNA, the CDR3 is TGCAGTGCTAGCAGGGGGGCGGGGGATGAGCAGTTCTTC. It is translated as CSASRGAGDEQFF.